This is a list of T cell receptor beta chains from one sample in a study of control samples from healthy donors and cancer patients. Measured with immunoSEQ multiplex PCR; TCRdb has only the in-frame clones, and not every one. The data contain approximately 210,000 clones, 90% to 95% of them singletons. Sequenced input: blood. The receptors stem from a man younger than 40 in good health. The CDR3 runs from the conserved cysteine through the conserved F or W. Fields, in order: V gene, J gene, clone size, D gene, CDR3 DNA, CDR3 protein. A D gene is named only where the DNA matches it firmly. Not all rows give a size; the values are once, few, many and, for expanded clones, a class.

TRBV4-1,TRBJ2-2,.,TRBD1,TGCGCCAGCAGCCAAGTTCGGACAGGGGACACCGGGGAGCTGTTTTTT,CASSQVRTGDTGELFF
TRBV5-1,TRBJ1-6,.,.,TGCGCCAGCAGCTTGGGCACTCCTTCACCCCTCCACTTT,CASSLGTPSPLHF
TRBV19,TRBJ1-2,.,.,TGTGCCAGTAGTATCTGGACAGAGGAATCCTATGGCTACACCTTC,CASSIWTEESYGYTF
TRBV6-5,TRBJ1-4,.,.,TGTGCCAGCAGTTCCCAGGGTGGGGCTAATGAAAAACTGTTTTTT,CASSSQGGANEKLFF
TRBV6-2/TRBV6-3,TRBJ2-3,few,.,TGTGCCAGCAGTTATTCGGTAACAGATACGCAGTATTTT,CASSYSVTDTQYF
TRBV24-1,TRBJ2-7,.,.,TGTGCCACCAGTGATCACCTCCCCCGGGAAGGCACGTGGGGCTACGAGCAGTACTTC,CATSDHLPREGTWGYEQYF
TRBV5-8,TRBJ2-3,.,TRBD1,TGTGCCAGCAGCCGAGGGGACAGGGGGACAGATACGCAGTATTTT,CASSRGDRGTDTQYF
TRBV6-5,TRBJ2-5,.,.,TGTGCCAGCAGTTCAACCGGGACCTCGAAAAAGTACTTC,CASSSTGTSKKYF
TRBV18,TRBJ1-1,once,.,TGTGCCAGCTCATCCGACAGGAACACTGAAGCTTTCTTT,CASSSDRNTEAFF
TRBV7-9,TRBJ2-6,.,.,TGTGCCAGCAGCCTAAGAGGTTCTGGGGCCAACGTCCTGACTTTC,CASSLRGSGANVLTF
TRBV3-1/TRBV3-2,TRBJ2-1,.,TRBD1,TGTGCCAGCAGCCAAGATAACAGGGGGGACAAGCAGTTCTTC,CASSQDNRGDKQFF
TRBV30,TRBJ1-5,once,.,TGTGCCTGGAGTTTGGGCGACCTGGGCAATCAGCCCCAGCATTTT,CAWSLGDLGNQPQHF
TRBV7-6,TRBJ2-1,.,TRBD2,TGTGCCAGCAGCTTAAATGCACTGCGGGGGTCGTCCTACAATGAGCAGTTCTTC,CASSLNALRGSSYNEQFF
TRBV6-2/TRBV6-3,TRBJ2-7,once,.,TGTGCCAGCAGTTTCGGCAGGACCCCCTACGAGCAGTACTTC,CASSFGRTPYEQYF
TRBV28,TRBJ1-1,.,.,TGTGCCAGCAGTTTCCCAGGGGCCGAAGCTTTCTTT,CASSFPGAEAFF
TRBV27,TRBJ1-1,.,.,TGTGCCAGCAGTTTTCGTTATCGGGGGGAGAGTTCTGAAGCTTTCTTT,CASSFRYRGESSEAFF
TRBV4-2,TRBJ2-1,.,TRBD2,TGTGCCAGCAGCCAAGACGCAACCTCGGGGGGCTCCTACAATGAGCAGTTCTTC,CASSQDATSGGSYNEQFF
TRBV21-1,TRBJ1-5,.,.,TGTGCCAGCAGCAAATGGAACTCGTCGGGCAATCAGCCCCAGCATTTT,CASSKWNSSGNQPQHF
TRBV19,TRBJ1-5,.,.,TGTGCCAGTAGTATAGTACGTATCAATCAGCCCCAGCATTTT,CASSIVRINQPQHF
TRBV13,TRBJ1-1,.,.,TGTGCCAGCAGCTTAGAAAACCGCCTTGAAGCTTTCTTT,CASSLENRLEAFF
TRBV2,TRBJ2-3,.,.,TGTGCCAGCAGGGGGGGCTTGCGTTCAGATACGCAGTATTTT,CASRGGLRSDTQYF
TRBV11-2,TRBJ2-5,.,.,TGTGCCAGCAGCCTTCGACCGGTCTCCCTCCAAGAGACCCAGTACTTC,CASSLRPVSLQETQYF
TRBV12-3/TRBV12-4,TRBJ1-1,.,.,TGTGCCAGCAGTTTCAAAAGGAACACTGAAGCTTTCTTT,CASSFKRNTEAFF
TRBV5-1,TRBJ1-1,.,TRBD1,TGCGCCAGCAGCCAGTACAGGGGAGACACTGAAGCTTTCTTT,CASSQYRGDTEAFF
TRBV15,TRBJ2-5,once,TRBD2,TGTGCCACCAGCAGAGATGTGACTAGCGGGGCTCAGACCCAGTACTTC,CATSRDVTSGAQTQYF
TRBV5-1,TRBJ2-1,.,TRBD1,TGCGCCAGCAGCACCGGACAGGGTGCCTACAATGAGCAGTTCTTC,CASSTGQGAYNEQFF
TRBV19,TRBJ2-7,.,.,TGTGCCAGTAGTATGTCGTTCAGAGTCTCCTACGAGCAGTACTTC,CASSMSFRVSYEQYF
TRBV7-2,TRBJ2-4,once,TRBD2,TGTGCCAGCAGCTCTGGACTAGCCGGGAACATTCAGTACTTC,CASSSGLAGNIQYF
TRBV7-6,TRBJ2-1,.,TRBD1,TGTGCCAGCAGCCCCGTCTTCAGGGGGGAGCAGTTCTTC,CASSPVFRGEQFF
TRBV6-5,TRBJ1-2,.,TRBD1,TGTGCCACCGCAGACAGGGTCGGCGGCTACACCTTC,CATADRVGGYTF
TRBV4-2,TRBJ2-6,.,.,TGTGCCAGCAGCCGACCTGGGGCCAACGTCCTGACTTTC,CASSRPGANVLTF
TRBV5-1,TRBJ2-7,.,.,TGCGCCAGCAGCTTGGTTGCACAGGGTTACGAGCAGTACTTC,CASSLVAQGYEQYF
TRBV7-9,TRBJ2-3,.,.,TGTGCCAGCAGCTCCCCCCTTACAGGGAGCACAGATACGCAGTATTTT,CASSSPLTGSTDTQYF